The rows below give T cell receptor beta chains drawn from one sample of a study of blood T cell repertoires in COVID-19. Produced via immunoSEQ multiplex PCR; TCRdb's table is partial and in-frame only. The sample carries about 360,000 clones, over 75% recorded once. Sequencing was carried out using PBMCs or T cells enriched from blood (not recorded which). The receptors were sampled from a man in his thirties or forties who had recovered from COVID-19. Each CDR3 is given with its conserved first and last residue. D genes are given only for firm matches. The size entry is marked missing in some rows and otherwise reads once, few, many or a size class.

D: TRBD1
J: TRBJ1-2
size: once
V: TRBV6-5
CDR3: CASSLQGEAGYGYTF
DNA: TGTGCCAGCAGTCTCCAGGGGGAGGCCGGCTATGGCTACACCTTC

D: -
J: TRBJ1-1
size: -
V: TRBV7-3
CDR3: CASSPHPGSNTEAFF
DNA: TGTGCCAGCAGCCCCCACCCGGGGTCTAACACTGAAGCTTTCTTT

D: TRBD1
J: TRBJ1-5
size: few
V: TRBV19
CDR3: CASRTGQGRNQPQHF
DNA: TGTGCCAGTAGGACTGGACAGGGAAGGAATCAGCCCCAGCATTTT

D: -
J: TRBJ1-4
size: -
V: TRBV4-1
CDR3: CASSQDRGNRGNEKLFF
DNA: TGCGCCAGCAGCCAAGATCGGGGAAACAGAGGAAATGAAAAACTGTTTTTT

D: -
J: TRBJ2-1
size: -
V: TRBV21-1
CDR3: CASSRGLAGPRGENEQFF
DNA: TGTGCCAGCAGCAGGGGACTAGCGGGACCGCGGGGGGAAAATGAGCAGTTCTTC

D: TRBD1
J: TRBJ1-5
size: -
V: TRBV6-1
CDR3: CASRTGVSQPQHF
DNA: TGTGCCAGCAGAACAGGGGTAAGTCAGCCCCAGCATTTT

D: -
J: TRBJ1-1
size: -
V: TRBV19
CDR3: CASSLVPGHGRKGAFF
DNA: TGTGCCAGTAGTCTAGTACCGGGACACGGGCGGAAGGGAGCTTTCTTT

D: -
J: TRBJ2-2
size: -
V: TRBV29-1
CDR3: CSVEVGNSNTGELFF
DNA: TGCAGCGTTGAAGTAGGCAACAGCAACACCGGGGAGCTGTTTTTT

D: -
J: TRBJ1-1
size: -
V: TRBV24-1
CDR3: CATSDSARRRVFF
DNA: TGTGCCACCAGTGATTCGGCACGACGACGGGTTTTCTTT

D: TRBD1
J: TRBJ2-1
size: -
V: TRBV9
CDR3: CASSLTQGTNGEQFF
DNA: TGTGCCAGCAGCCTCACACAGGGGACCAACGGTGAGCAGTTCTTC

D: TRBD2
J: TRBJ2-7
size: once
V: TRBV5-6
CDR3: CASSGAGRGYEQYF
DNA: TGTGCCAGCAGCGGGGCAGGGAGGGGCTACGAGCAGTACTTC

D: TRBD1
J: TRBJ2-2
size: -
V: TRBV7-8
CDR3: CASSLEGQGRTGELFF
DNA: TGTGCCAGCAGCTTAGAAGGACAGGGGCGGACCGGGGAGCTGTTTTTT

D: TRBD1
J: TRBJ1-2
size: -
V: TRBV4-1
CDR3: CASSQPGQGYGYTF
DNA: TGCGCCAGCAGCCAACCGGGACAGGGATATGGCTACACCTTC

D: TRBD1
J: TRBJ2-7
size: -
V: TRBV27
CDR3: CASSLIGTQGAREQYF
DNA: TGTGCCAGCAGTTTAATTGGGACACAGGGGGCTAGAGAGCAGTACTTC

D: TRBD2
J: TRBJ2-3
size: once
V: TRBV10-1
CDR3: CASSDTGGRTDTQYF
DNA: TGCGCCAGCAGTGATACGGGGGGGCGCACAGATACGCAGTATTTT

D: TRBD1
J: TRBJ1-3
size: -
V: TRBV9
CDR3: CASSVAHTGENTIYF
DNA: TGTGCCAGCAGCGTAGCTCACACAGGGGAAAACACCATATATTTT

D: -
J: TRBJ1-4
size: -
V: TRBV19
CDR3: CASSLHSLQGPNEKLFF
DNA: TGTGCCAGTAGCTTACACTCACTACAGGGACCTAATGAAAAACTGTTTTTT

D: -
J: TRBJ2-5
size: -
V: TRBV7-8
CDR3: CASKIGTVQETQYF
DNA: TGTGCCAGCAAGATAGGGACTGTACAAGAGACCCAGTACTTC

D: -
J: TRBJ2-2
size: -
V: TRBV6-5
CDR3: CATSYGGTGELFF
DNA: TGTGCCACCTCATACGGGGGCACCGGGGAGCTGTTTTTT

D: -
J: TRBJ2-7
size: -
V: TRBV6-5
CDR3: CASSYSSRVDEQYF
DNA: TGTGCCAGCAGTTACTCGTCCAGGGTCGACGAGCAGTACTTC

D: -
J: TRBJ2-3
size: -
V: TRBV10-2
CDR3: CASSELARDTQYF
DNA: TGCGCCAGCAGTGAGTTAGCGAGGGATACGCAGTATTTT

D: TRBD2
J: TRBJ2-1
size: -
V: TRBV30
CDR3: CAWSARLAANNEQFF
DNA: TGTGCCTGGAGTGCCAGACTAGCGGCGAACAATGAGCAGTTCTTC

D: -
J: TRBJ1-2
size: -
V: TRBV5-1
CDR3: CASSLSQGYGYTF
DNA: TGCGCCAGCAGCTTGTCCCAGGGATACGGCTACACCTTC

D: -
J: TRBJ2-5
size: once
V: TRBV6-5
CDR3: CASRAGDIQVETQYF
DNA: TGTGCCAGCAGGGCAGGGGACATTCAGGTAGAGACCCAGTACTTC

D: -
J: TRBJ2-5
size: -
V: TRBV19
CDR3: CATSYLGAETQYF
DNA: TGTGCCACCTCTTACCTGGGGGCAGAGACCCAGTACTTC

D: TRBD1
J: TRBJ1-3
size: -
V: TRBV7-2
CDR3: CASSLGQVHSGNTIYF
DNA: TGTGCCAGCAGCCTCGGACAGGTTCACTCTGGAAACACCATATATTTT

D: -
J: TRBJ1-5
size: few
V: TRBV4-1
CDR3: CASSQAARSNQPQHF
DNA: TGCGCCAGCAGCCAAGCGGCGAGGAGCAATCAGCCCCAGCATTTT

D: -
J: TRBJ1-6
size: once
V: TRBV25-1
CDR3: CASSLEGSYNSPLHF
DNA: TGTGCCAGCAGTCTTGAGGGCTCCTATAATTCACCCCTCCACTTT

D: -
J: TRBJ1-4
size: -
V: TRBV6-1
CDR3: CASSERGLEKLFF
DNA: TGTGCCAGCAGTGAACGGGGTCTTGAAAAACTGTTTTTT

D: -
J: TRBJ1-2
size: -
V: TRBV27
CDR3: CASSPDRKYGYTF
DNA: TGTGCCAGCAGTCCCGACAGGAAATATGGCTACACCTTC

D: TRBD2
J: TRBJ2-5
size: -
V: TRBV30
CDR3: CARGGIAGKETQYF
DNA: TGTGCCCGGGGTGGGATAGCGGGGAAAGAGACCCAGTACTTC

D: TRBD2
J: TRBJ2-2
size: -
V: TRBV7-3
CDR3: CASSRTSGATGELFF
DNA: TGTGCCAGCAGCAGGACTAGCGGGGCCACCGGGGAGCTGTTTTTT

D: -
J: TRBJ1-6
size: -
V: TRBV5-1
CDR3: CASSLAPSNSPLHF
DNA: TGCGCCAGCAGCTTGGCCCCCTCTAATTCACCCCTCCACTTT

D: TRBD1
J: TRBJ1-5
size: -
V: TRBV19
CDR3: CASSARGTGVNQPQHF
DNA: TGTGCCAGTAGTGCCCGGGGGACAGGGGTGAATCAGCCCCAGCATTTT

D: -
J: TRBJ1-1
size: -
V: TRBV7-2
CDR3: CASSSQGPTRAFF
DNA: TGTGCCAGCAGCTCCCAGGGGCCCACGAGGGCTTTCTTT

D: -
J: TRBJ2-7
size: few
V: TRBV3-1/TRBV3-2
CDR3: CASSPGLGEQYF
DNA: TGTGCCAGCAGCCCAGGCCTGGGCGAGCAGTACTTC

D: TRBD1
J: TRBJ2-7
size: -
V: TRBV24-1
CDR3: CATSDRRQGNEQYF
DNA: TGTGCCACCAGTGACCGTCGACAGGGGAACGAGCAGTACTTC

D: TRBD2
J: TRBJ2-7
size: -
V: TRBV6-1
CDR3: CASSERAGGGLSYEQYF
DNA: TGTGCCAGCAGTGAACGAGCGGGGGGAGGTCTCTCCTACGAGCAGTACTTC

D: -
J: TRBJ1-5
size: -
V: TRBV12-3/TRBV12-4
CDR3: CASSYNNQPQHF
DNA: TGTGCCAGCAGTTATAACAATCAGCCCCAGCATTTT

D: -
J: TRBJ1-5
size: -
V: TRBV20-1
CDR3: CSAGAGQPQHF
DNA: TGCAGTGCTGGAGCCGGTCAGCCCCAGCATTTT

D: TRBD2
J: TRBJ2-1
size: -
V: TRBV12-3/TRBV12-4
CDR3: CASRGLANNEQFF
DNA: TGTGCCAGCAGAGGACTAGCGAACAATGAGCAGTTCTTC

D: TRBD1
J: TRBJ1-2
size: -
V: TRBV18
CDR3: CASSQGQLLIAYGYTF
DNA: TGTGCCAGCTCACAGGGACAGCTACTAATTGCCTATGGCTACACCTTC

D: -
J: TRBJ2-5
size: -
V: TRBV4-1
CDR3: CASSQTGVTETQYF
DNA: TGCGCCAGCAGCCAAACAGGAGTGACCGAGACCCAGTACTTC

D: -
J: TRBJ1-2
size: -
V: TRBV30
CDR3: CAWSVLNYGYTF
DNA: TGTGCCTGGAGTGTACTCAACTATGGCTACACCTTC